Listed below are T cell receptor beta chains from one sample, sequenced in a study of tumor-infiltrating lymphocytes in localized non-small cell lung cancer. Clones were sequenced by immunoSEQ multiplex PCR, and TCRdb holds only the in-frame ones, with some missing. The data contain about 16,000 clones, approximately 79% of them singletons. Sequencing was done on a sample of lung tumor tissue. All receptors come from a human donor with non-small cell lung cancer. The CDR3 runs from the conserved cysteine through the conserved F or W.

j_call,v_call,cdr3_length,cdr3_aa
TRBJ1-4,TRBV2,16,CASIWGGSPTNEKLFF
TRBJ2-7,TRBV10-2,13,CASSEGRSYEQYF
TRBJ2-7,TRBV5-1,15,CASSLGRELSYEQYF
TRBJ2-5,TRBV10-3,14,CAISESQGEETQYF
TRBJ2-2,TRBV9,17,CASSLPKGGPNTGELFF
TRBJ2-5,TRBV4-3,14,CASSQGLAQETQYF
TRBJ1-4,TRBV7-3,12,CASSPPGTGEFF
TRBJ2-5,TRBV29-1,13,CSVEVTLQETQYF
TRBJ2-2,TRBV19,12,CASSHINGELFF
TRBJ2-2,TRBV4-3,16,CASSQEGREEAGELFF
TRBJ2-3,TRBV9,15,CASSVLGLAGDTQYF
TRBJ1-2,TRBV2,13,CASSSDSNYGYTF
TRBJ1-1,TRBV6-6,13,CASSSDRYTEAFF
TRBJ2-1,TRBV6-1,15,CASRKGGSDHNEQFF